These T cell receptor beta chains were read from a single sample in a study of OX40 agonist ivuxolimab in advanced cancers. Method: immunoSEQ multiplex PCR; TCRdb's copy keeps in-frame clones and lacks some. The sample includes 83,000 or so clones, approximately 84% of them seen just once. This specimen was CD4+ or CD8+ T cells sorted from blood, taken in a trial of the OX40 agonist ivuxolimab. The receptors originated from an adult with an advanced solid tumor such as melanoma, head and neck, liver or kidney cancer. Each CDR3 is given with its conserved first and last residue. D genes are given only for firm matches. Size values are once, few and many counts, or a class for expanded clones, and some rows have none.

clone_size j_call v_call d_call cdr3_nt cdr3_aa
. TRBJ2-5 TRBV19 TRBD1 TGTGCCAGTAGTGTGCCCGACAGGGGGCGAGAGACCCAGTACTTC CASSVPDRGRETQYF
. TRBJ1-2 TRBV4-1 . TGCGCCAGCAGCCAAGGGTTAACACAAAACTATGGCTACACCTTC CASSQGLTQNYGYTF
. TRBJ2-1 TRBV5-4 TRBD2 TGTGCCAGCAGCTCCCGTACTAGCGGATACAATGAGCAGTTCTTC CASSSRTSGYNEQFF
. TRBJ1-1 TRBV30 . TGTGCCACCCCGGGGGGGGACACTGAAGCTTTCTTT CATPGGDTEAFF
. TRBJ1-2 TRBV5-1 . TGCGCCAGCAGTGGGGACACGGGCCGCATCTATGGCTACACCTTC CASSGDTGRIYGYTF
. TRBJ1-1 TRBV10-3 TRBD1 TGTGCCATCAGTTCCCAGACAGGGATTACTGAAGCTTTCTTT CAISSQTGITEAFF
once TRBJ2-5 TRBV7-2 . TGTGCCAGCAGCTCCTATCAGGAGACCCAGTACTTC CASSSYQETQYF
. TRBJ2-3 TRBV19 . TGTGCCAGTATGGATCATGGTAGGGAATTCACAGATACGCAGTATTTT CASMDHGREFTDTQYF
. TRBJ1-2 TRBV11-2 . TGTGCCAGCAGCTCCCTGACCCTGCTTGGGAGCTACACCTTC CASSSLTLLGSYTF
. TRBJ2-1 TRBV9 TRBD2 TGTGCCAGCAGCGCCCGTTATAGCGGGGTGAACAATGAGCAGTTCTTC CASSARYSGVNNEQFF
once TRBJ2-1 TRBV2 . TGTGCCAGCAGTGAGCGTCAGGGAAGGTTCTTC CASSERQGRFF
. TRBJ2-7 TRBV9 . TGTGCCAGCAGCGAGGGACAAGCCTACGAGCAGTACTTC CASSEGQAYEQYF
. TRBJ2-5 TRBV5-1 . TGCGCCAGCAGCGTCCCCATAGCGGCACAAGAGACCCAGTACTTC CASSVPIAAQETQYF
. TRBJ2-3 TRBV4-1 . TGCGCCAGCAGCCAAGATCGGGCCACCGTGGGCACAGATACGCAGTATTTT CASSQDRATVGTDTQYF
once TRBJ2-5 TRBV9 TRBD1 TGTGCCAGCAGCGTAGAGGCGACAGGGCGACAAGAGACCCAGTACTTC CASSVEATGRQETQYF
. TRBJ2-7 TRBV9 . TGTGCCAGCAGCGTAGCCAGCATGTCCTACGAGCAGTACTTC CASSVASMSYEQYF
. TRBJ1-1 TRBV18 . TGTGCCAGCTCACCACGCCGACAAAAAGCCCCTTACACTGAAGCTTTCTTT CASSPRRQKAPYTEAFF
. TRBJ1-1 TRBV6-1 . TGTGCCAGCAGTGAAAGAGTAGCAGGGTCGAGCACTGAAGCTTTCTTT CASSERVAGSSTEAFF
once TRBJ2-5 TRBV30 TRBD1 TGTGCCTGGACCTCCGGGACAGGACAAGAGACCCAGTACTTC CAWTSGTGQETQYF
. TRBJ2-1 TRBV7-2 TRBD2 TGTGCCAGCAGCTTTCCGAGCGGGAGCTACAATGAGCAGTTCTTC CASSFPSGSYNEQFF
. TRBJ1-1 TRBV19 . TGTGCCAGTATACCGGCCCCAAGGGGCACTGAAGCTTTCTTT CASIPAPRGTEAFF
. TRBJ2-7 TRBV6-1 . TGTGCCAGCAGATATCAGGGAATAGACTCCTACGAGCAGTACTTC CASRYQGIDSYEQYF
. TRBJ1-1 TRBV29-1 . TGCAGCGTTGTAAGTGGTAGCTCGGGTCCTGAAGCTTTCTTT CSVVSGSSGPEAFF
few TRBJ1-2 TRBV5-1 . TGCGCCAGCAGCTTGTCAACGAGGGGGGCGCTTGGCTACACCTTC CASSLSTRGALGYTF
. TRBJ1-5 TRBV29-1 . TGCAGCGTTCGGGATTTCAATCAGCCCCAGCATTTT CSVRDFNQPQHF
. TRBJ2-2 TRBV5-1 . TGCGCCAGCAGCCTACCAAACACCGGGGAGCTGTTTTTT CASSLPNTGELFF
few TRBJ2-5 TRBV7-8 . TGTGCCAGCAGCGCAGGCGGCTACCAAGAGACCCAGTACTTC CASSAGGYQETQYF
. TRBJ2-2 TRBV7-2 . TGTGCCAGCAGCGTAAAGGGACTCCTACATAGCACCGGGGAGCTGTTTTTT CASSVKGLLHSTGELFF
once TRBJ1-4 TRBV4-1 . TGCGCCAGCAGCCCAGGACAGATTAATGAAAAACTGTTTTTT CASSPGQINEKLFF
. TRBJ2-7 TRBV6-1 . TGTGCCGGGGGTTTTAGGGAGCACGAGCAGTACTTC CAGGFREHEQYF
. TRBJ2-7 TRBV10-3 . TGTGCCATCAGTGAGTCCCTAGGCTCCTCCGAGCAGTACTTC CAISESLGSSEQYF
. TRBJ1-3 TRBV2 . TGTGCCACTATGACCGGCAACTCTGGAAACACCATATATTTT CATMTGNSGNTIYF
. TRBJ2-1 TRBV2 . TGTGCCAGCAGTGACCACAATGAGCAGTTCTTC CASSDHNEQFF
. TRBJ2-5 TRBV18 . TGTGCCAGCTCAACACGCAACCAAGAGACCCAGTACTTC CASSTRNQETQYF
. TRBJ2-7 TRBV10-2 TRBD1 TGCGCCAGCTGGACAGGAGATCCCCAGCTCTACGAGCAGTACTTC CASWTGDPQLYEQYF
. TRBJ2-7 TRBV19 . TGTGCCAGTAGTATCGACACGTGGCGGGACTACGAGCAGTACTTC CASSIDTWRDYEQYF
. TRBJ1-1 TRBV18 . TGTGCCAGCTCACCGTTTGACAGAGTCACTGAAGCTTTCTTT CASSPFDRVTEAFF
once TRBJ2-7 TRBV7-2 TRBD2 TGTGCCAGCAGCTTACGGACTAGCGGGAGGGGCAGTAACTACGAGCAGTACTTC CASSLRTSGRGSNYEQYF
. TRBJ1-1 TRBV6-6 TRBD1 TGTGCCAGCAGTTACACGGACAGGGGCGAAGCTTTCTTT CASSYTDRGEAFF
. TRBJ2-7 TRBV7-9 TRBD2 TGTGCCAGCAGCTTAGCCCTAGCGGGGGTATACGAGCAGTACTTC CASSLALAGVYEQYF
. TRBJ2-3 TRBV6-1 . TGTGCCAGCGGGCAGGGGAACACAGATACGCAGTATTTT CASGQGNTDTQYF
. TRBJ2-7 TRBV5-1 TRBD1 TGCGCCAGCAGCTCCACCCAGACAGGGGGCTACGAGCAGTACTTC CASSSTQTGGYEQYF
. TRBJ2-3 TRBV11-3 . TGTGCCAGCAGCTTAGTAGGGGGGCCATCCGATACGCAGTATTTT CASSLVGGPSDTQYF
medium-sized TRBJ1-5 TRBV6-1 . TGTGCCAGCAGTGAAGCGGGGCAGCCCCAGCATTTT CASSEAGQPQHF
. TRBJ2-5 TRBV27 TRBD1 TGTGCCAGCAGGGGGACAGGACAAGAGACCCAGTACTTC CASRGTGQETQYF
. TRBJ2-7 TRBV5-4 TRBD2 TGTGCCAGCAGCTTGGGGGGACTAGCTAAATCCTACGAGCAGTACTTC CASSLGGLAKSYEQYF